A selection of T cell receptor beta chains follows, all from one sample in a study of shared clonotypes between healthy human individuals. The method was immunoSEQ multiplex PCR; TCRdb's version includes in-frame clones alone and lacks a portion of them. This table has hundreds of thousands of clones, almost 97% appearing once. Sequenced material: naive CD4+ T cells sorted from blood. These TCRs come from a woman in her 30s in good health. Each CDR3 is given with its conserved first and last residue. The D gene is left open where the match is weak. Not all rows give a size; the values are once, few, many and, for expanded clones, a class.

CDR3nt: TGTGCCAGCAGCAAAGTCGGGCAGGCAGGGTACTTC
CDR3aa: CASSKVGQAGYF
abundance: NA
v_gene: TRBV21-1
j_gene: TRBJ2-7
d_gene: NA

CDR3nt: TGTGCCAGCAGTGAACCCGGGACAGAGCCCTATGGCTACACCTTC
CDR3aa: CASSEPGTEPYGYTF
abundance: NA
v_gene: TRBV25-1
j_gene: TRBJ1-2
d_gene: TRBD1

CDR3nt: TGTGCCAGCAGCGTTGACAGTCTAGCCAAAAACATTCAGTACTTC
CDR3aa: CASSVDSLAKNIQYF
abundance: NA
v_gene: TRBV9
j_gene: TRBJ2-4
d_gene: NA

CDR3nt: TGCGCCAGCAGCTTAAGTCCGGGAGAGCAGTACTTC
CDR3aa: CASSLSPGEQYF
abundance: NA
v_gene: TRBV5-1
j_gene: TRBJ2-5
d_gene: NA

CDR3nt: TGCGCCAGCAGTGAGTCCGCTTCTGGTCGCTATTTT
CDR3aa: CASSESASGRYF
abundance: few
v_gene: TRBV10-2
j_gene: TRBJ1-3
d_gene: NA

CDR3nt: TGTGCCACCAGCAGGGACACTTTCTACGAGCAGTACTTC
CDR3aa: CATSRDTFYEQYF
abundance: NA
v_gene: TRBV15
j_gene: TRBJ2-7
d_gene: NA

CDR3nt: TGTGCCAGCAGTTTAGTCGGACAGTTGGCGGACATTCAGTACTTC
CDR3aa: CASSLVGQLADIQYF
abundance: NA
v_gene: TRBV28
j_gene: TRBJ2-4
d_gene: NA

CDR3nt: TGCGCCAGCAGTCAGCAGGGCACAACAAACAATGAGCAGTTCTTC
CDR3aa: CASSQQGTTNNEQFF
abundance: once
v_gene: TRBV23-1
j_gene: TRBJ2-1
d_gene: NA

CDR3nt: TGTGCCAGCGCTCCACAGGGGAGGGCGGACTACACCTTC
CDR3aa: CASAPQGRADYTF
abundance: NA
v_gene: TRBV19
j_gene: TRBJ1-2
d_gene: TRBD1

CDR3nt: TGTGCCAGCAGCAGCTGGGGTAGTAGCGGGACGAGGTACGAGCAGTACTTC
CDR3aa: CASSSWGSSGTRYEQYF
abundance: NA
v_gene: TRBV7-6
j_gene: TRBJ2-7
d_gene: TRBD2

CDR3nt: TGTGCCAGCAGTACCCTGAGCTCCTACGAGCAGTACTTC
CDR3aa: CASSTLSSYEQYF
abundance: NA
v_gene: TRBV28
j_gene: TRBJ2-7
d_gene: NA

CDR3nt: TGTGCCAGTAGTATAGGTACCGGGGAGCTGTTTTTT
CDR3aa: CASSIGTGELFF
abundance: NA
v_gene: TRBV19
j_gene: TRBJ2-2
d_gene: NA

CDR3nt: TGCGCCAGCAGGACAGGGGGAGAGGCAGATACGCAGTATTTT
CDR3aa: CASRTGGEADTQYF
abundance: NA
v_gene: TRBV10-1
j_gene: TRBJ2-3
d_gene: TRBD1

CDR3nt: TGTGCCAGCAGTTCAGGGAGCAATCAGCCCCAGCATTTT
CDR3aa: CASSSGSNQPQHF
abundance: once
v_gene: TRBV28
j_gene: TRBJ1-5
d_gene: NA